This T cell receptor beta chain appears in the sequencing data of a study of CD8+ T cells in alopecia areata. Study-wide findings and caveats: With patients, TCR sharing proved less clear than in mice, a difference possibly related to HLA. Compared with normal scalp, lesional scalp had higher clonality and more expanded CD8+ clones.

Turning to this clone: Its antigen is unknown.

The V gene end was trimmed by 4 bases and the J gene end by 5 bases; junction bases not matched to a gene: 10. Germline V gives CDR1 SGHNT, CDR2 YYREEE (reference sequence). This CDR3 has 15 amino acids. RNA was extracted and reverse transcribed into cDNA as the sequencing template. Sequenced by immunoSEQ multiplex PCR; TCRdb stores in-frame clones only, minus some. The sample lists over 95,000 clones, approximately 55% occurring once. Treatment denoted: oral pan-JAK inhibitor, 5-10 mg twice daily. The rearrangement uses TRBV5-4 and TRBJ2-5; 8 bases are a match to TRBD1. The specimen was CD4+ T cells sorted from blood, collected at week 24, from a patient treated with tofacitinib. This TCR derives from a human donor with alopecia areata. The CDR3 loop reads CASSPRTGRMETQYF. The CDR3, as DNA: TGTGCCAGCAGCCCACGGACAGGGCGGATGGAGACCCAGTACTTC.